This T cell receptor (beta chain) was obtained from a study of technical replicates of blood from a few donors. The V gene lost 2 bases and the J gene lost 5 bases, with 12 bases spanning the gap. Germline V lookup: CDR1 SGHTA, CDR2 FQGNSA. The CDR3 loop spans 14 amino acids. Clones were read by immunoSEQ multiplex PCR, and TCRdb kept only the in-frame ones, dropping some. The table includes 90,000 to 100,000 clones, almost 96% detected once. This TCR came from a human donor in good health. The chain links TRBV7-2 to TRBJ1-1, with D tentatively TRBD1 (5 bases). Sequencing was carried out using T cells isolated from PBMCs. This chain's CDR3 is CASSLRGTATEAFF. CDR3 DNA: TGTGCCAGCAGCTTACGGGGGACGGCGACTGAAGCTTTCTTT.